One sample yielded the 8 T cell receptor beta chains listed below, sequenced in a study of blood T cell repertoires in COVID-19. Libraries were prepared by immunoSEQ multiplex PCR; TCRdb keeps only in-frame clonotypes and omits some of them. The profile covers a few hundred thousand clones, with roughly 87% appearing a single time and approximately 2.4% taken by the ten largest. The material sequenced was peripheral blood. The source is a man between 18 and 29 years old with active or convalescent COVID-19.

The CDR3 region has the DNA TGTGCCAGCAGGGGACAGGGAGACTATGGCTACACCTTC. Translation: CASRGQGDYGYTF. V usage is TRBV2 and J usage is TRBJ1-2, with 9 bases lining up with TRBD1. There are 13 residues in the CDR3. J gave up 3 bases and V 6 bases, and 2 bases lay outside the gene matches. Per the germline V gene, CDR1 is SNHLY and CDR2 is FYNNEI.

The rearrangement joins TRBV7-9 to TRBJ2-1, with 8 bases aligning to TRBD2. This CDR3 is 17 amino acids long. Germline CDR1 reads SEHNR; CDR2 reads FQNEAQ (reference sequence). Unmatched junction bases numbered 5, after V lost 1 base and J lost 0 bases. The CDR3 reads CASSLEISGTSYNEQFF. CDR3 nucleotide sequence: TGTGCCAGCAGCTTAGAGATTAGCGGGACCTCCTACAATGAGCAGTTCTTC.

This chain uses TRBV27 with TRBJ2-2, with D perhaps TRBD2 (6 bases). There are 16 residues in the CDR3. Germline-derived CDR1 and CDR2 are MNHEY and SMNVEV (reference sequence). V lost 5 bases and J lost 4, with 17 bases in between. The CDR3 loop is CASSDYSGDPTGELFF. DNA for the CDR3: TGTGCCAGCAGTGACTATTCGGGAGACCCCACCGGGGAGCTGTTTTTT.

This clone was observed a single time. The CDR3 DNA reads TGTGCCAGTAGGGACAGGGGAGGGCAGCCCCAGCATTTT. Translating it yields CASRDRGGQPQHF. The V call is TRBV19, the J call TRBJ1-5; 9 nucleotides agree with TRBD1. Trimming cost V 6 bases and J 7 bases; bases outside gene matches: 4. The CDR3 has 13 residues. Germline loops: CDR1 LNHDA, CDR2 SQIVND (reference sequence).

This clone showed up just a few times. The chain joins TRBV12-5 to TRBJ1-3, with D maybe TRBD1 (5 bases). There are 16 residues in the CDR3. The V gene lost 7 bases and the J gene lost 2 bases, with 18 bases spanning the gap. CDR1 is LGHNT and CDR2 is FRNRAP in the germline V gene. The CDR3: CASAPGGDGTGNTIYF. The CDR3 region has the DNA TGTGCTAGTGCCCCGGGGGGGGATGGTACTGGAAACACCATATATTTT.

J is TRBJ1-5 and V is TRBV30; D call uncertain. Germline lookup yields CDR1 GTSNPN and CDR2 SVGIG (reference sequence). Trimming stripped 1 base from V and 3 bases from J, with 10 bases between. This CDR3 has 14 amino acids. CDR3 DNA: TGTGCCTGGAGTGCCCCACACCTCAATCAGCCCCAGCATTTT. Translated: CAWSAPHLNQPQHF.

J is TRBJ2-3 and V is TRBV27; 12 positions match TRBD1. J gave up 5 bases and V 4 bases, and 4 bases lay outside the gene matches. There are 15 residues in the CDR3. CDR1 is MNHEY and CDR2 is SMNVEV in the germline V gene (reference sequence). The CDR3 nucleotides read TGTGCCAGCAGTTACCGGGACAGGGGGCAAGATACGCAGTATTTT. Amino acids: CASSYRDRGQDTQYF.

The V gene is TRBV27, the J gene TRBJ2-2, with D maybe TRBD1 (6 bases). Trimming removed 6 bases at V and 7 bases at J, with 24 bases between. The germline CDR1 and CDR2 sequences are MNHEY and SMNVEV (reference sequence). This CDR3 has 17 residues. The CDR3 bases are TGTGCCAGCAGCGTCGATTGGGACACCTCTAATGACGGGGAGCTGTTTTTT. This sequence encodes CASSVDWDTSNDGELFF.